This record covers a single T cell receptor beta chain. The antigen remains undetermined. The PCR contained 60 Vbeta and 13 Jbeta primers. Assay: immunoSEQ multiplex PCR; the TCRdb copy retains only in-frame clones and omits some. The sample records around 130,000 clones, just over 70% being singletons. Between the trimmed V and J ends, which lost 8 bases and 5 bases, there was a span of 16 bases. The CDR3 length is 14 residues. Germline V lookup: CDR1 SEHNR, CDR2 FQNEAQ (reference sequence). This entry belongs to a study of cytomegalovirus exposure and HLA in healthy donors. Findings of the study overall: Donor immune exposure was known only as CMV serostatus. Accurate prediction of HLA-A and HLA-B alleles (for most subjects) was reportedly achieved from TCR beta sequences.

Healthy donors of bone marrow made up the group. Sequencing was done on a sample of PBMCs. The chain employs TRBV7-9 and TRBJ2-1; TRBD2 is a possible D gene (5 bases). This TCR derives from a woman aged 55 to 70 in good health and CMV-seropositive. The CDR3 region is CASGERAGHNEQFF. The CDR3 region has the DNA TGTGCCAGCGGCGAGAGGGCAGGCCACAATGAGCAGTTCTTC. Drawing the rest from reference TRBV7-9 and TRBJ2-1, the complete variable domain is DTGVSQNPRHKITKRGQNVTFRCDPISEHNRLYWYRQTLGQGPEFLTYFQNEAQLEKSRLLSDRFSAERPKGSFSTLEIQRTEQGDSAMYLCASGERAGHNEQFFGPGTRLTVL.